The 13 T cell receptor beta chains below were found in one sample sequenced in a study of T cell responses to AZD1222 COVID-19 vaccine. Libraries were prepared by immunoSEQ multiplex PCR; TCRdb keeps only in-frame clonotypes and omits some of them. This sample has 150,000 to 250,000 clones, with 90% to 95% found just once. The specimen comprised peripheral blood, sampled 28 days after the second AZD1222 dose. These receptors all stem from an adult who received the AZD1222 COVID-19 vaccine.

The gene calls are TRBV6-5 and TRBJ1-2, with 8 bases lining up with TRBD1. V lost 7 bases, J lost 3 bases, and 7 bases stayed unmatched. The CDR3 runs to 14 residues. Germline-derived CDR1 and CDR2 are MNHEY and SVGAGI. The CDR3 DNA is TGTGCCAGCAATCCGGGACAGGTTGACTATGGCTACACCTTC. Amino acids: CASNPGQVDYGYTF.

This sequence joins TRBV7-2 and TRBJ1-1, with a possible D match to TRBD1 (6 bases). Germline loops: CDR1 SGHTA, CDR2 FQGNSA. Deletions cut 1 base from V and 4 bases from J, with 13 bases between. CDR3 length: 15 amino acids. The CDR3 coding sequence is TGTGCCAGCAGCTTAGAGCCTCAGGGGCGCACTGAAGCTTTCTTT. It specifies CASSLEPQGRTEAFF.

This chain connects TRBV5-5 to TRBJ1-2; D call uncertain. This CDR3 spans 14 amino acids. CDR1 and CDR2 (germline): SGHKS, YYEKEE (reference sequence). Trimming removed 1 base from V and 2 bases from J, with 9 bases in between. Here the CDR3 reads CASSLWQSNYGYTF. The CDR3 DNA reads TGTGCCAGCAGCTTGTGGCAGTCCAACTATGGCTACACCTTC.

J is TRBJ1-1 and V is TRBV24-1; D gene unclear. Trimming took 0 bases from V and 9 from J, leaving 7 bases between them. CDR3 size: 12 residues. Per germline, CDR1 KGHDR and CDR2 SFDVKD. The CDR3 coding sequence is TGTGCCACCAGTGATTTGCTGGGGAAAGCTTTCTTT. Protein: CATSDLLGKAFF.

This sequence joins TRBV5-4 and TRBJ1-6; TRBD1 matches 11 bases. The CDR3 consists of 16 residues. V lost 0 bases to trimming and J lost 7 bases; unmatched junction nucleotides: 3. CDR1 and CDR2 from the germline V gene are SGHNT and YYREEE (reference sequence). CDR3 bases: TGTGCCAGCAGCTTGGGCTGGGACAGGGGGAATTCACCCCTCCACTTT. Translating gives CASSLGWDRGNSPLHF.

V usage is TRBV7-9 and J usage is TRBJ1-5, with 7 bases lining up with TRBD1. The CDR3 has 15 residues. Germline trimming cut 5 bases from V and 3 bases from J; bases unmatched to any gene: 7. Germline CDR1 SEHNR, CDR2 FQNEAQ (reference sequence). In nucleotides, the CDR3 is TGTGCCAGCAGCCCCAGGGGGGCAGACAATCAGCCCCAGCATTTT. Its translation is CASSPRGADNQPQHF.

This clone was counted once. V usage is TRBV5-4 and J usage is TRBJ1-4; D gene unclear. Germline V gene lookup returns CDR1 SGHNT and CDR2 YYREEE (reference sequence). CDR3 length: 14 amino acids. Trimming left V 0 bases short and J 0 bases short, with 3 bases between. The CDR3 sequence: CASSLEATNEKLFF. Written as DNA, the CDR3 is TGTGCCAGCAGCTTGGAGGCAACTAATGAAAAACTGTTTTTT.

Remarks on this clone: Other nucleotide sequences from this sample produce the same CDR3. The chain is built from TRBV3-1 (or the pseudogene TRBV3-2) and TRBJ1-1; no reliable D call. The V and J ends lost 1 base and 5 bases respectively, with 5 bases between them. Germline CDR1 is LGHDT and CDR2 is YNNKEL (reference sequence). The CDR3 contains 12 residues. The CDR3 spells CASSQGWTEAFF. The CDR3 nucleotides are TGTGCCAGCAGCCAAGGATGGACTGAAGCTTTCTTT.

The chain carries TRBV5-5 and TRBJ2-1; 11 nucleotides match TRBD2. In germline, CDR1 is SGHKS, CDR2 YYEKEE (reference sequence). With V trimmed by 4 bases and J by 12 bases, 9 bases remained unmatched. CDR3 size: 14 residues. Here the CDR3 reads CASSPKLAGDRQFF. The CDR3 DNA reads TGTGCCAGCAGCCCAAAACTAGCGGGGGATCGGCAGTTCTTC.

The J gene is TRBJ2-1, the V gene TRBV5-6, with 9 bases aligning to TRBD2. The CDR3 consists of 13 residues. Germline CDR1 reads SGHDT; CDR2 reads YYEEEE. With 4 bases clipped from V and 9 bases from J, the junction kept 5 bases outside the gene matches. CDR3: CASSQGLAGEQFF. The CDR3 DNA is TGTGCCAGCAGCCAGGGACTAGCAGGTGAGCAGTTCTTC.

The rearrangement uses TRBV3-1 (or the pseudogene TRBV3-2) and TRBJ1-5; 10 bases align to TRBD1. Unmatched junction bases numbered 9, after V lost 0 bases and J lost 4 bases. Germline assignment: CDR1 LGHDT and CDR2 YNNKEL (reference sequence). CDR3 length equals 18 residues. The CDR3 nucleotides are TGTGCCAGCAGCCAAGATTGGGGACAGGGGAGCCCAAATCAGCCCCAGCATTTT. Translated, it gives CASSQDWGQGSPNQPQHF.

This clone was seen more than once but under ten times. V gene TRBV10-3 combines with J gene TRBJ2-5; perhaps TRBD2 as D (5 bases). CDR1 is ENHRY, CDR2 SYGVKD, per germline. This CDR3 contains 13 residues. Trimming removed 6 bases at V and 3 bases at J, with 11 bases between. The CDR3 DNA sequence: TGTGCCATCAGGCGAGAGGGCGAAGAGACCCAGTACTTC. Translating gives CAIRREGEETQYF.

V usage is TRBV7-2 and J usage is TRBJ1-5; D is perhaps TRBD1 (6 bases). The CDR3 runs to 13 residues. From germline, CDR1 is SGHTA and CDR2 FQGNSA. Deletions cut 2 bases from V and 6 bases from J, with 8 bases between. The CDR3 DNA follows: TGTGCCAGCAGCTTATGGGGGGCTCAGCCCCAGCATTTT. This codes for CASSLWGAQPQHF.